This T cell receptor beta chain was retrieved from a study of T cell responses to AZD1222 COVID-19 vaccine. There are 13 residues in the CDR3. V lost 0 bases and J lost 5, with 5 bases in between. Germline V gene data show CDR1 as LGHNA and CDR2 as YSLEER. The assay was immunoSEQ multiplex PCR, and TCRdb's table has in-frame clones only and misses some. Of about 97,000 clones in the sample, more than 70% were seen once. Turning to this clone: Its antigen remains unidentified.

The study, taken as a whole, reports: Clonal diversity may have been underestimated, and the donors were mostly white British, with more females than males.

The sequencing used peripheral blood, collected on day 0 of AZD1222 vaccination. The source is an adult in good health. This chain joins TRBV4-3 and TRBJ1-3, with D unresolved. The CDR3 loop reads CASSQELRNTIYF. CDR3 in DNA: TGCGCCAGCAGCCAAGAGTTGAGAAACACCATATATTTT.